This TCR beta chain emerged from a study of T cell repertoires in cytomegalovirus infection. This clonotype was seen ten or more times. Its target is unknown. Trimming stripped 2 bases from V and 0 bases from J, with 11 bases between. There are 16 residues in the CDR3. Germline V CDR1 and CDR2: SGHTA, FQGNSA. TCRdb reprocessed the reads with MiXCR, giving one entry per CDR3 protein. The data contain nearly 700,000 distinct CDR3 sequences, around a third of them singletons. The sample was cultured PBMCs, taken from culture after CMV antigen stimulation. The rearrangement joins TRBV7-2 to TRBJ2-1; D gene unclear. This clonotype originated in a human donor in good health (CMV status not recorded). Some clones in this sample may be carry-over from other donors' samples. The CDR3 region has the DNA TGTGCCAGCAGCTTACTAGGGATGGGCTCCTACAATGAGCAGTTCTTC. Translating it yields CASSLLGMGSYNEQFF.